Listed below are T cell receptor beta chains from one sample, sequenced in a study of post-analysis software for immune sequencing data. TCRdb analysed the PCR reads with MiXCR anew, one entry per CDR3 protein. The data hold hundreds of thousands of distinct CDR3 sequences, with roughly three fifths observed a single time. The sequencing sample was made of blood. The receptors come from a girl aged 2-10 years with multiple sclerosis. Both conserved end residues are part of each CDR3. A D gene is named only where the DNA matches it firmly. Part of the rows lack a size; the others show once, few, many or a class for expanded clones.

abundance,v_gene,d_gene,j_gene,CDR3aa,CDR3nt
NA,TRBV7-6,TRBD1,TRBJ1-4,CASSLGGDSINEKLFF,TGTGCCAGCAGCTTAGGTGGGGACAGTATAAATGAAAAACTGTTTTTT
NA,TRBV20-1,TRBD2,TRBJ2-7,CSARDHSSGRSYEQYF,TGCAGTGCTAGAGATCATTCTAGCGGACGCTCCTACGAGCAGTACTTC
few,TRBV5-1,NA,TRBJ1-1,CASSLGNMNTEAFF,TGCGCCAGCAGCTTGGGTAACATGAACACTGAAGCTTTCTTT
NA,TRBV6-5,TRBD1,TRBJ2-7,CASSLLLDRVCYEQYF,TGTGCCAGCAGTCTACTACTGGACAGGGTATGCTACGAGCAGTACTTC
NA,TRBV18,TRBD2,TRBJ2-3,CASSSTSGGSDTQYF,TGTGCCAGCTCATCGACTAGCGGGGGATCAGATACGCAGTATTTT
NA,TRBV29-1,NA,TRBJ1-1,CSVALSRDTEAFF,TGCAGCGTTGCCTTGTCACGGGACACTGAAGCTTTCTTT
few,TRBV6-5,NA,TRBJ2-1,CASGLVPYNEQFF,TGTGCCAGCGGACTTGTCCCCTACAATGAGCAGTTCTTC
NA,TRBV6-1,NA,TRBJ2-7,CASSRETPFLGTYEQYF,TGTGCCAGCAGTCGTGAGACTCCTTTCCTGGGAACCTACGAGCAGTACTTC
once,TRBV15,TRBD2,TRBJ2-1,CATSGSGGAVGQFF,TGTGCCACCAGCGGAAGCGGGGGGGCTGTCGGTCAGTTCTTC
NA,TRBV2,TRBD2,TRBJ2-1,CASTFWGSGPHNEQFF,TGTGCCAGCACGTTCTGGGGTAGCGGGCCCCACAATGAGCAGTTCTTC
NA,TRBV7-2,NA,TRBJ2-7,CTSSLFGPPSYEQYF,TGTACCAGCAGCTTATTCGGACCCCCCTCCTACGAGCAGTACTTC
NA,TRBV18,NA,TRBJ2-3,CASSPPGDTDTQYF,TGTGCCAGCTCACCGCCCGGTGACACAGATACGCAGTATTTT
NA,TRBV7-2,NA,TRBJ2-5,CASSNRVGETQYF,TGTGCCAGCAGCAACAGGGTTGGAGAGACCCAGTACTTC
few,TRBV9,TRBD1,TRBJ2-3,CASSARQGQTDTQYF,TGTGCCAGCAGCGCCCGACAGGGTCAGACAGATACGCAGTATTTT
few,TRBV19,NA,TRBJ2-4,CASSGATLAKNIQYF,TGTGCCAGTAGTGGGGCCACCTTAGCCAAAAACATTCAGTACTTC
few,TRBV10-3,TRBD1,TRBJ1-6,CATGKGQGYNSPLHF,TGTGCCACCGGCAAGGGACAGGGGTATAATTCACCCCTCCACTTT
few,TRBV29-1,NA,TRBJ1-2,CSVVSHYGYTF,TGCAGCGTTGTGAGCCACTATGGCTACACCTTC
NA,TRBV5-1,NA,TRBJ2-7,CASSLAGQAGYF,TGCGCCAGCAGCTTGGCCGGGCAGGCTGGGTACTTC
once,TRBV6-5,NA,TRBJ2-7,CASGLLGSYEQYF,TGTGCCAGCGGTCTCTTGGGGAGCTACGAGCAGTACTTC
NA,TRBV7-9,TRBD1,TRBJ2-4,CASSSGQAVKNIQYF,TGTGCCAGCAGCTCTGGACAGGCAGTCAAAAACATTCAGTACTTC
once,TRBV6-2/TRBV6-3,NA,TRBJ2-5,CASNVGEETQYF,TGTGCCAGCAACGTGGGGGAAGAGACCCAGTACTTC
NA,TRBV5-5,NA,TRBJ2-1,CASSPTDYNEQFF,TGTGCCAGCAGCCCCACGGATTACAATGAGCAGTTCTTC
NA,TRBV4-1,NA,TRBJ1-2,CASSQHRGQDYGYTF,TGCGCCAGCAGCCAACACCGGGGACAAGACTATGGCTACACCTTC
NA,TRBV7-9,TRBD2,TRBJ2-1,CASSELVLAGTTGNEQFF,TGTGCCAGCAGTGAGTTGGTACTAGCGGGGACTACGGGGAATGAGCAGTTCTTC
NA,TRBV28,NA,TRBJ1-4,CASSLWGANEKLFF,TGTGCCAGCAGTTTATGGGGAGCTAATGAAAAACTGTTTTTT
NA,TRBV6-1,TRBD2,TRBJ2-1,CASSQREALGASNNEQFF,TGTGCCAGCAGTCAGCGGGAGGCCCTGGGGGCTTCCAACAATGAGCAGTTCTTC
few,TRBV27,TRBD2,TRBJ2-7,CASSELAGAYEQYF,TGTGCCAGCAGTGAGCTAGCGGGGGCCTACGAGCAGTACTTC
NA,TRBV5-1,TRBD2,TRBJ2-1,CASSTSSGMPLNEQFF,TGCGCCAGCAGCACGAGTAGCGGGATGCCCCTCAATGAGCAGTTCTTC
few,TRBV20-1,NA,TRBJ1-2,CSARVQLGSGYGYTF,TGCAGTGCTAGAGTCCAACTAGGGAGCGGCTATGGCTACACCTTC
NA,TRBV27,NA,TRBJ2-3,CASSLSAGEYTDTQYF,TGTGCCAGCAGTTTATCGGCTGGCGAGTACACAGATACGCAGTATTTT
NA,TRBV5-6,NA,TRBJ2-7,CASSLRLDNYEQYF,TGTGCCAGCAGCTTGAGGCTGGACAACTACGAGCAGTACTTC
NA,TRBV12-3/TRBV12-4,TRBD2,TRBJ2-7,CASRSSTGAGGCYEQYF,TGTGCCAGCAGATCTAGCACGGGAGCGGGGGGCTGCTACGAGCAGTACTTC
NA,TRBV20-1,NA,TRBJ2-5,CSADSGRQTQYF,TGCAGTGCGGACTCAGGGAGGCAGACCCAGTACTTC
NA,TRBV7-2,NA,TRBJ2-7,CASSLDGTLGGEQYF,TGTGCCAGCAGCCTTGACGGGACGCTTGGCGGCGAGCAGTACTTC
NA,TRBV6-6,NA,TRBJ1-1,CASSSLQGKASEAFF,TGTGCCAGCAGTTCCTTACAGGGCAAGGCCTCCGAAGCTTTCTTT
few,TRBV5-4,TRBD2,TRBJ2-5,CASSFLAGGWETQYF,TGTGCCAGCAGCTTTCTAGCGGGGGGTTGGGAGACCCAGTACTTC
NA,TRBV12-5,NA,TRBJ1-1,CASGLGRGQNTEAFF,TGTGCTAGTGGTTTGGGCCGGGGACAGAACACTGAAGCTTTCTTT
few,TRBV20-1,NA,TRBJ2-1,CSARDPHTTDEQFF,TGCAGTGCTAGAGATCCGCACACTACAGATGAGCAGTTCTTC
NA,TRBV30,TRBD1,TRBJ1-1,CAWSVLTGITEAFF,TGTGCCTGGAGTGTATTGACAGGGATCACTGAAGCTTTCTTT
NA,TRBV29-1,NA,TRBJ1-2,CSVGGSYGYTF,TGCAGCGTTGGGGGGAGCTATGGCTACACCTTC
NA,TRBV7-9,TRBD1,TRBJ2-7,CASSLGRDRVVLEQYF,TGTGCCAGCAGCTTAGGCCGGGACAGGGTAGTGTTGGAGCAGTACTTC
NA,TRBV6-5,TRBD2,TRBJ2-3,CASSTRTSGSSDTQYF,TGTGCCAGCAGTACCAGGACTAGCGGGAGTTCAGATACGCAGTATTTT
few,TRBV12-3/TRBV12-4,NA,TRBJ2-1,CASSPRGASYNEQFF,TGTGCCAGCAGCCCCCGGGGGGCCTCCTACAATGAGCAGTTCTTC
NA,TRBV20-1,NA,TRBJ2-5,CSAKSVSETQYF,TGCAGTGCTAAGAGCGTCTCAGAGACCCAGTACTTC
few,TRBV5-1,NA,TRBJ2-7,CASSHGPSEYEQYF,TGCGCCAGCAGCCATGGGCCCAGTGAGTACGAGCAGTACTTC
NA,TRBV12-3/TRBV12-4,NA,TRBJ1-1,CASRPRSNTEAFF,TGTGCCAGCAGGCCCAGGTCGAACACTGAAGCTTTCTTT
NA,TRBV10-3,NA,TRBJ1-2,CAIRDRNAVCGGYTF,TGTGCCATCAGGGACAGAAACGCCGTATGCGGTGGCTACACCTTC
NA,TRBV28,NA,TRBJ2-2,CASSWFRGATGELFF,TGTGCCAGCAGCTGGTTCCGGGGAGCCACCGGGGAGCTGTTTTTT
NA,TRBV11-2,NA,TRBJ1-2,CASSLAQRVKANYGYTF,TGTGCCAGCAGCTTAGCACAGCGAGTTAAAGCTAACTATGGCTACACCTTC
NA,TRBV11-2,TRBD1,TRBJ2-1,CASSWDSPDEQFF,TGTGCCAGCAGCTGGGACAGCCCGGATGAGCAGTTCTTC
NA,TRBV20-1,TRBD2,TRBJ2-2,CSARGAGASNTGELFF,TGCAGTGCTAGAGGAGCGGGGGCGTCGAACACCGGGGAGCTGTTTTTT
NA,TRBV20-1,TRBD2,TRBJ2-1,CSARDRFWTSGYNEQFF,TGCAGTGCTAGAGATCGGTTTTGGACTAGCGGATACAATGAGCAGTTCTTC
NA,TRBV5-4,NA,TRBJ2-7,CASSLQLSGSLNEQYF,TGTGCCAGCAGCTTGCAGCTATCCGGGAGCCTGAACGAGCAGTACTTC
few,TRBV2,TRBD2,TRBJ2-4,CASGGGSDIQYF,TGTGCCAGCGGGGGGGGGTCGGACATTCAGTACTTC
NA,TRBV11-2,NA,TRBJ1-2,CASSPSLETYGYTF,TGTGCCAGCAGCCCAAGTCTCGAAACCTATGGCTACACCTTC
few,TRBV4-2,TRBD1,TRBJ2-7,CASSQGRDRGQYEQYF,TGTGCCAGCAGCCAGGGACGGGACAGGGGGCAATACGAGCAGTACTTC
NA,TRBV5-7,NA,TRBJ2-1,CASSVPGSGKSGNEQFF,TGTGCCAGCAGCGTCCCGGGCAGCGGTAAATCAGGAAATGAGCAGTTCTTC
few,TRBV29-1,NA,TRBJ1-1,CSVEDLVRGTNTEAFF,TGCAGCGTTGAAGATTTAGTGAGGGGGACGAACACTGAAGCTTTCTTT
few,TRBV3-1,TRBD1,TRBJ2-7,CASSQDPTGYEQYF,TGTGCCAGCAGCCAGGACCCGACAGGGTACGAGCAGTACTTC
NA,TRBV4-2,TRBD1,TRBJ1-5,CASSQEGGTVFNQPQHF,TGTGCCAGCAGCCAAGAAGGGGGGACAGTCTTCAATCAGCCCCAGCATTTT